The 8 T cell receptor beta chains below come from one sample, sequenced in a study of PD-L1 blockade in urothelial cancer. Time point defined: pretreatment peripheral blood. Repertoires were generated with immunoSEQ multiplex PCR, while TCRdb's copy carries only in-frame clones and drops some. Among roughly 91,000 clones listed, about 85% were seen once. The input for sequencing was PBMCs, taken around atezolizumab (anti-PD-L1) treatment. The receptors derive from a man between 60 and 75 years old with urothelial cancer.

This clone appeared a few times. The rearrangement links TRBV9 to TRBJ2-3, with a possible D match to TRBD1 (6 bases). The V end was cut by 4 bases, the J end by 2 bases, with 14 bases between. Per the germline V gene, CDR1 is SGDLS and CDR2 is YYNGEE. The CDR3 is 15 residues long. CDR3 protein: CASSLDRPATDTQYF. The CDR3 nucleotides read TGTGCCAGCAGCTTGGACAGACCCGCCACAGATACGCAGTATTTT.

Turning to this clone: The germline gene is not matched at one end of the junction; a read error may be the cause. The rearrangement joins TRBV4-1 to TRBJ2-1; 9 bases align to TRBD1. CDR3 size: 16 residues. CDR1 MGHRA and CDR2 YSYEKL come from the germline V gene. The CDR3 sequence: CASSQEGTGSFNEQFF. The DNA of the CDR3 is TGCGCCAGCAGCCAAGAAGGGACAGGGTCCTTCAATGAGCAGTTCTTC.

The chain carries TRBV5-5 and TRBJ1-6; 8 bases line up with TRBD1. Germline V gives CDR1 SGHKS, CDR2 YYEKEE (reference sequence). The V and J ends lost 2 bases and 8 bases, in that order; junction bases with no gene match: 3. This CDR3 is built from 14 residues. CDR3 protein: CASSFLDRDSPLHF. The CDR3 DNA sequence: TGTGCCAGCAGCTTCCTGGACAGGGATTCACCCCTCCACTTT. The complete variable domain, with remaining parts taken from reference TRBV5-5 and TRBJ1-6, reads DAGVTQSPTHLIKTRGQQVTLRCSPISGHKSVSWYQQVLGQGPQFIFQYYEKEERGRGNFPDRFSARQFPNYSSELNVNALLLGDSALYLCASSFLDRDSPLHFGNGTRLTVT.

This sequence joins TRBV15 and TRBJ1-4; TRBD1 is a possible D gene (6 bases). CDR1 and CDR2 (germline): LNHNV, YYDKDF (reference sequence). CDR3 size: 14 residues. The V end lost 6 bases, the J end lost 4 bases, and 12 bases lay between the germline ends. CDR3 DNA: TGTGCCACCAGGGCGAGACAGGTTAATGAAAAACTGTTTTTT. This codes for CATRARQVNEKLFF.

This clone appeared once. The genes are TRBV6-6 and TRBJ2-7; D not certain. The CDR3 is made up of 13 amino acids. Trimming pared 2 bases from V and 5 bases from J, leaving 10 bases between. Germline values: CDR1 MNHNY, CDR2 SVGAGI (reference sequence). The CDR3: CASSYTVVNEQYF. The CDR3 DNA follows: TGTGCCAGCAGTTACACAGTAGTAAACGAGCAGTACTTC.

The chain employs TRBV7-2 and TRBJ2-3, with TRBD2 matching 9 bases. CDR3 length: 16 residues. J was trimmed by 1 base and V by 3 bases; bases with no gene match: 5. Germline V gene sequence: CDR1 SGHTA, CDR2 FQGNSA. The CDR3 is CASSFSGSVGTDTQYF. CDR3 bases: TGTGCCAGCAGCTTTAGCGGGAGCGTCGGCACAGATACGCAGTATTTT.

This clone has a single count. The rearrangement links TRBV30 to TRBJ2-7; D gene uncertain. Germline lookup yields CDR1 GTSNPN and CDR2 SVGIG (reference sequence). This CDR3 comprises 11 residues. The V end was cut by 6 bases, the J end by 6 bases, with 12 bases between. CDR3 region: CACSVWSEQYF. The CDR3 DNA sequence: TGTGCCTGCTCGGTCTGGTCCGAGCAGTACTTC.

This chain joins TRBV5-1 and TRBJ2-1; 13 positions agree with TRBD2. Germline assignment: CDR1 SGHRS and CDR2 YFSETQ. The CDR3 runs to 16 residues. V trimming: 4 bases; J trimming: 4 bases; junction bases outside the gene matches: 5. CDR3 region: CASSTGTSGIYNEQFF. In nucleotides, the CDR3 is TGCGCCAGCAGCACTGGGACTAGCGGGATATACAATGAGCAGTTCTTC.